Many counts were recorded for the clone carrying this TCR beta chain. The sample originates from a study of blood T cells in healthy people across ages. The V gene's germline CDR1 is SGHTA and CDR2 FQGNSA. The CDR3 is made up of 16 amino acids. J lost 6 bases, V lost 5 bases, and 11 bases had no gene match. Sample-barcoded 5' priming and a J-beta primer mix drove a second PCR of about 6 to 11 cycles. Each CDR3 protein is one row after TCRdb ran MiXCR on the 5' RACE reads. The data show roughly 790,000 distinct CDR3 sequences, approximately 39% seen once. V gene TRBV7-2 combines with J gene TRBJ2-3, with 10 positions matching TRBD2. The material sequenced was blood. The TCR comes from a woman aged 55-69 years in good health. The chain's CDR3 is CASSKLPGLATDTQYF. The CDR3 DNA reads TGTGCCAGCAGCAAACTACCGGGACTAGCGACGGATACGCAGTATTTT.